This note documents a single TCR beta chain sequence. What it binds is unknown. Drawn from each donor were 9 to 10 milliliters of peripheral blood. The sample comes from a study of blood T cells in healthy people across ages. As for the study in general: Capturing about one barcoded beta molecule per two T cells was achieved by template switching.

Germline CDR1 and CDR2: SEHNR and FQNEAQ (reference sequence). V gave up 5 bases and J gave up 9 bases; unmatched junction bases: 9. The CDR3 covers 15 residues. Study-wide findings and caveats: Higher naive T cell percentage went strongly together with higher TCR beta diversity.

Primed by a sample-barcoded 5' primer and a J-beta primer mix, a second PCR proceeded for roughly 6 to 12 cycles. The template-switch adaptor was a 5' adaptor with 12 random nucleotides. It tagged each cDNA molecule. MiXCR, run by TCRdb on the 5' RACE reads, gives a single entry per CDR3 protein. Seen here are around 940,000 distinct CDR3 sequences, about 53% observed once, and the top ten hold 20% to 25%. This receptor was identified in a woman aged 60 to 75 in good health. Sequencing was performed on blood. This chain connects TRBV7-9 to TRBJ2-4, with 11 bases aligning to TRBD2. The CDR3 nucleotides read TGTGCCAGCAGCACAACGACTAGCGGGAAACGCATTCAGTACTTC. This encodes CASSTTTSGKRIQYF.